The 12 T cell receptor beta chains below come from one sample, sequenced in a study of blood T cells in healthy people across ages. A second PCR, run for about 7 to 11 cycles, used a sample-barcoded 5' primer plus a J-beta primer mix. One entry per CDR3 protein, called by TCRdb with MiXCR from the 5' RACE reads. The sample shows about 800,000 distinct CDR3 sequences, around 25% of them seen only once. These data also formed part of another study, on T cells of mothers and their children.

Specimen: blood. The receptors here all came from a boy younger than 18 in good health.

In this sample, this clonotype turned up a few times. The V and J genes are TRBV20-1 and TRBJ1-2, with 8 bases that match TRBD1. CDR1 is DFQATT, CDR2 SNEGSKA, per germline (reference sequence). V lost 0 bases to trimming and J lost 8 bases; unmatched junction nucleotides: 5. This CDR3 region has 13 residues. CDR3 residues: CSARDQGASGYTF. The CDR3 region has the DNA TGCAGTGCTAGAGATCAGGGGGCGAGCGGCTACACCTTC.

This chain links TRBV6-1 with TRBJ2-3; maybe TRBD2 (6 bases). CDR1 and CDR2 (germline): MNHNS, SASEGT. This CDR3 is 15 amino acids long. V lost 2 bases, J lost 2 bases, and 11 bases lay in between. The CDR3 reads CASSERGSITDTQYF. The CDR3, as DNA: TGTGCCAGCAGTGAACGGGGGAGCATCACAGATACGCAGTATTTT.

Ten or more counts support this clonotype. The chain couples TRBV7-2 to TRBJ2-5, with D perhaps TRBD1 (5 bases). The J call may be mistaken, given a closer DNA end match to TRBJ2-7. CDR1 is SGHTA and CDR2 is FQGNSA in the germline V gene. The CDR3 has 15 amino acids. The DNA for the CDR3 is TGTGCCAGCAGCTTAAGGTCGGCAGGGTCCTACGAGCAGTACTTC. It encodes CASSLRSAGSYEQYF.

The rearrangement joins TRBV11-3 to TRBJ2-5, with a possible D match to TRBD2 (5 bases). The J call is in doubt because the DNA end fits TRBJ2-1 better. CDR3 length equals 13 residues. Germline assignment: CDR1 SGHNT and CDR2 YENEEA. The DNA of the CDR3 is TGTGCCAGCAGCCTCGACTGGACTCATGAGCAGTTCTTC. It codes for CASSLDWTHEQFF.

This chain uses TRBV6-2 or TRBV6-3 with TRBJ2-1, with 7 bases lining up with TRBD1. Germline CDR1 is MNHEY and CDR2 is SVGEGT. V shed 8 bases and J 0 bases; nucleotides not matched to a gene: 1. This CDR3 has 13 amino acids. For the CDR3, the DNA is TGTGCCAGCGGGACAGACTCCTACAATGAGCAGTTCTTC. Protein sequence: CASGTDSYNEQFF.

This clonotype showed up just a few times. CDR3 amino acids: CASSNRGLALHEQYF. As DNA, the CDR3 is TGTGCCAGCAGCAACCGGGGACTAGCTCTCCACGAGCAGTACTTC. The chain links TRBV13 to TRBJ2-7; 9 bases align to TRBD2. V shed 5 bases, J shed 5 bases, and the junction held 10 bases outside the gene matches. Germline loops: CDR1 PRHDT, CDR2 FYEKMQ (reference sequence). The CDR3 length is 15 residues.

V is TRBV12-3 or TRBV12-4 and J is TRBJ1-4; no clear D. Trimming took 3 bases from V and 8 from J, leaving 7 bases between them. This CDR3 has 12 residues. Here the CDR3 reads CASSFGWEKLFF. The DNA of the CDR3 is TGTGCCAGCAGTTTTGGGTGGGAAAAACTGTTTTTT.

This clonotype was observed a few times. This CDR3 reads CATGEETQYF. CDR3 bases: TGTGCCACCGGCGAGGAGACCCAGTACTTC. The chain joins TRBV15 to TRBJ2-5; D ambiguous. CDR3 length: 10 residues. Trimming cost V 8 bases and J 5 bases, with 6 bases left between them. Germline CDR1 LNHNV, CDR2 YYDKDF (reference sequence).

The rearrangement links TRBV4-2 to TRBJ2-1; no definite D call. Germline V gives CDR1 LGHNA, CDR2 YNFKEQ. The V end was cut by 1 base, the J end by 1 base, with 5 bases between. The CDR3 extends over 14 amino acids. The CDR3 DNA reads TGTGCCAGCAGCCAAGTGGGGTCCTACAATGAGCAGTTCTTC. Translation gives CASSQVGSYNEQFF.

The J gene is TRBJ2-2, the V gene TRBV7-6; 8 bases align to TRBD2. Germline loops: CDR1 SGHVS, CDR2 FNYEAQ. Trimming removed 6 bases from V and 5 bases from J; junction bases left unmatched: 8. The length of the CDR3 is 15 residues. The CDR3 nucleotides read TGTGCCAGCAGTCAGCGGGAGCAAGGGACCGGGGAGCTGTTTTTT. Encoded protein: CASSQREQGTGELFF. The whole variable domain, filled in from reference TRBV7-6 and TRBJ2-2, reads GAGVSQSPRYKVTKRGQDVALRCDPISGHVSLYWYRQALGQGPEFLTYFNYEAQQDKSGLPNDRFSAERPEGSISTLTIQRTEQRDSAMYRCASSQREQGTGELFFGEGSRLTVL.

The gene calls are TRBV29-1 and TRBJ2-5, with D perhaps TRBD1 (6 bases). Gene TRBJ2-7 matches the end of the DNA better, so the J call may be wrong. The length of the CDR3 is 13 residues. Per germline, CDR1 SQVTM and CDR2 ANQGSEA. The CDR3 coding sequence is TGCAGCGTTGATAGGACAGCGTTTTACGAGCAGTACTTC. This codes for CSVDRTAFYEQYF.

CDR3 in amino acids: CSARDRRTGVPLHF. In DNA form, the CDR3 reads TGCAGTGCTAGAGATCGAAGGACAGGGGTCCCCCTCCACTTT. This chain links TRBV20-1 with TRBJ1-6, with 9 bases aligning to TRBD1. This CDR3 spans 14 amino acids. The V and J ends lost 0 bases and 13 bases, in that order; junction bases with no gene match: 7. CDR1 is DFQATT and CDR2 is SNEGSKA in the germline V gene (reference sequence).